The source of this T cell receptor beta chain is a study of resident and recirculating memory T cells in vitiligo. Notes on the study in general: Vitiligo lesions lacked a unique dominant clone, and clonality varied.

TCRdb keeps only in-frame clones here, not all; method: immunoSEQ multiplex PCR. The table lists around 78,000 clones, around 92% of them singletons. Regarding this clone: Antigen specificity is unknown.

After removal of 2 bases from V and 3 bases from J, the junction contained 6 bases not matched to a gene. This CDR3 has 15 amino acids. The germline gives CDR1 SGDLS, CDR2 YYNGEE. The receptor was isolated from a male donor with vitiligo. The specimen sequenced was blood. This sequence joins TRBV9 and TRBJ1-1; 8 bases fit TRBD1. CDR3 in amino acids: CASSVRTGWDTEAFF. DNA of the CDR3: TGTGCCAGCAGCGTTAGGACAGGGTGGGACACTGAAGCTTTCTTT.